The subject of this entry is one TCR beta chain. This specimen comes from a study of blood T cell repertoires in COVID-19. Study as a whole: From the United States, Italy and Spain came samples of acute and convalescent COVID-19. T cells, B-cell-depleted T cells, or PBMCs supplied cDNA or gDNA.

From germline, CDR1 is GTSNPN and CDR2 SVGIG (reference sequence). The CDR3 is made up of 16 amino acids. The ends lost 4 bases at V and 2 bases at J; junction bases unmatched: 14. Original methodology: It was from reference gene primer amplification that nucleated cell counts were estimated. Clones were sequenced by immunoSEQ multiplex PCR, and TCRdb holds only the in-frame ones, with some missing. V and J calls and clone size come straight from that table; D and trimming were deduced from the DNA. The repertoire holds tens of thousands of clones, with about 86% as singletons. The sample was peripheral blood. This TCR was sampled from a woman between 65 and 79 years old with acute or convalescent COVID-19. This rearrangement joins TRBV30 to TRBJ2-7; the match to TRBD2 covers 7 bases. The CDR3 reads CAWTSFAGDQAYEQYF. The CDR3 bases are TGTGCCTGGACCTCCTTTGCGGGGGATCAAGCCTACGAGCAGTACTTC.